This TCR beta chain originates from a study of shared T cell receptors in the human thymus. Comment on this clone: A junction boundary mismatches the germline segment, possibly from a read error.

The repertoire was sequenced with immunoSEQ multiplex PCR; TCRdb's copy has only in-frame clones and lacks some. This repertoire shows 500,000 to 550,000 clones, around 78% found once; its top ten account for 0.013%. This CDR3 has 11 amino acids. These same records also appear under a second study, on human thymus T cells.

V gene TRBV6-7 combines with J gene TRBJ2-7; tentatively, D is TRBD2 (6 bases). TRBV6-7 is annotated as an ORF whose role is uncertain. Sequences were obtained from thymocytes. The origin of this receptor is a boy less than two years old with a congenital heart defect. Here the CDR3 reads CASSYRGTPPF. The CDR3 nucleotides read TGTGCCAGCAGTTACAGAGGGACTCCCCCGTTC.